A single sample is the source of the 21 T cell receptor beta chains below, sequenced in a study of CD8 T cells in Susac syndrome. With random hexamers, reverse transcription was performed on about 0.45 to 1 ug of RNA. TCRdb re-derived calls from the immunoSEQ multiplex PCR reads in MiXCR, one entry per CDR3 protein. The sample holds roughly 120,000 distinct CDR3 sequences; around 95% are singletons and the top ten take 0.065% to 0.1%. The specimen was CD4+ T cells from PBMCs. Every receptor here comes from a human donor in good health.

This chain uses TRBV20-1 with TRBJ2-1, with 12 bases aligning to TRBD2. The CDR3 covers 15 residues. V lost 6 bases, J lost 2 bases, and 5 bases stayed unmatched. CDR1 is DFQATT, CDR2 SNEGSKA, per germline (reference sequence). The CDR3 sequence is CSATLAGGPYNEQFF. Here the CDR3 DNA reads TGCAGTGCCACCCTAGCGGGAGGGCCCTACAATGAGCAGTTCTTC.

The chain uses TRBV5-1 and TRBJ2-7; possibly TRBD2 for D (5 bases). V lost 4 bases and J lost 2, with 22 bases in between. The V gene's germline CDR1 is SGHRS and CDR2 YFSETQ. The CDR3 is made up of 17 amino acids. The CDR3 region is CASSLWSRTQLPYEQYF. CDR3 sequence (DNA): TGCGCCAGCAGCCTTTGGTCCCGGACTCAATTGCCCTACGAGCAGTACTTC.

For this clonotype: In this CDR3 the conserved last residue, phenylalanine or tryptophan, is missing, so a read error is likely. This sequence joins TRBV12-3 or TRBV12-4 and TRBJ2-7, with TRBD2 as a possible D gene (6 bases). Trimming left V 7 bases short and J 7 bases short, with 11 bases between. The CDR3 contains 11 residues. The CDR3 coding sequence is TGTGCCAGCACCGTGGCGGGAGAGCAGTACTTG. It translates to CASTVAGEQYL.

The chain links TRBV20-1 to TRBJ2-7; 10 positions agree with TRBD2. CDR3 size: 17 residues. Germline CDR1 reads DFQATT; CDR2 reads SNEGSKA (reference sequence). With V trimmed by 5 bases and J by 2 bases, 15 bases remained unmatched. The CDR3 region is CSASKALLAGLPYEQYF. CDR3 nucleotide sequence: TGCAGTGCTTCAAAAGCCCTACTAGCGGGGCTCCCCTACGAGCAGTACTTC.

The CDR3 DNA follows: TGCGCCAGCAGCTCAAGCGGGACTAGCGGGAGAGCCCCCTGGGAGACCCAGTACTTC. The encoded protein is CASSSSGTSGRAPWETQYF. The V call is TRBV5-1, the J call TRBJ2-5, with 14 positions matching TRBD2. The CDR3 is 19 amino acids. The germline CDR1 and CDR2 sequences are SGHRS and YFSETQ. V dropped 3 bases and J dropped 5; count of bases not matched to a gene: 15. Full variable domain (missing parts from reference TRBV5-1 and TRBJ2-5): KAGVTQTPRYLIKTRGQQVTLSCSPISGHRSVSWYQQTPGQGLQFLFEYFSETQRNKGNFPGRFSGRQFSNSRSEMNVSTLELGDSALYLCASSSSGTSGRAPWETQYFGPGTRLLVL.

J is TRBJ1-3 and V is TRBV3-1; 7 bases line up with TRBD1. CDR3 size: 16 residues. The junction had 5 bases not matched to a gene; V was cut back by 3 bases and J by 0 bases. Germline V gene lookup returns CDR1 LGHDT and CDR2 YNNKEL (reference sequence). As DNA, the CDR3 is TGTGCCAGCAGCCAGTCGACAGGGTTCTCTGGAAACACCATATATTTT. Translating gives CASSQSTGFSGNTIYF.

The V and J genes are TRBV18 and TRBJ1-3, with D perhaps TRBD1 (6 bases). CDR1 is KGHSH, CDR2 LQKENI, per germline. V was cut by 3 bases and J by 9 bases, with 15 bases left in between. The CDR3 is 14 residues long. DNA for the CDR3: TGTGCCAGCTCACCGGGGGACACGGTCGGCACCATATATTTT. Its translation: CASSPGDTVGTIYF. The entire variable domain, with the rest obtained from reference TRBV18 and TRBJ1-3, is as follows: NAGVMQNPRHLVRRRGQEARLRCSPMKGHSHVYWYRQLPEEGLKFMVYLQKENIIDESGMPKERFSAEFPKEGPSILRIQQVVRGDSAAYFCASSPGDTVGTIYFGEGSWLTVV.

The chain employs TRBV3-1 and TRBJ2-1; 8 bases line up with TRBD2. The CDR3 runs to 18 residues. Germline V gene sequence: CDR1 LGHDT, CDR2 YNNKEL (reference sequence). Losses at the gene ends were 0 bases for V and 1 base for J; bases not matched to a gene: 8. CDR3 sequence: CASSQEGGGHVSYNEQFF. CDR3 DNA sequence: TGTGCCAGCAGCCAAGAGGGCGGGGGGCACGTGTCCTACAATGAGCAGTTCTTC.

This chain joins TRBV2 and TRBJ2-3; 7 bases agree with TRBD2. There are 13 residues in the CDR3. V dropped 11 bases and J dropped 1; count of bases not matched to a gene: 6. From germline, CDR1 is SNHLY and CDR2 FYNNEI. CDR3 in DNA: TGTGCCCGTACGGCGGGAGGCACAGATACGCAGTATTTT. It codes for CARTAGGTDTQYF.

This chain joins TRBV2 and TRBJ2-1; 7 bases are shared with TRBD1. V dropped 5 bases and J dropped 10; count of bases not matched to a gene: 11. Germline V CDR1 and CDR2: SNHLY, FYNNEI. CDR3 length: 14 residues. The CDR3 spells CASSPIRGGVEQFF. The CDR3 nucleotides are TGTGCCAGCAGTCCTATTCGAGGGGGCGTCGAGCAGTTCTTC.

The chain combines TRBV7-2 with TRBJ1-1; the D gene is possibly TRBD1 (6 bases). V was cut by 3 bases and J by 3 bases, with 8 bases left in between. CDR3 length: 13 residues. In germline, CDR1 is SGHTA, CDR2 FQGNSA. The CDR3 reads CASSFSGDTEAFF. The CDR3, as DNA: TGTGCCAGCAGCTTTTCAGGGGACACTGAAGCTTTCTTT.

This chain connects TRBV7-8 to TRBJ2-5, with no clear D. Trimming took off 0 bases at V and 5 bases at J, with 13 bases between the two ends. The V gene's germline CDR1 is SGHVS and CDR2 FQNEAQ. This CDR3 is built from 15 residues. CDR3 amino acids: CASSLAGLPVETQYF. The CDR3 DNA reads TGTGCCAGCAGCTTAGCCGGGCTCCCGGTGGAGACCCAGTACTTC.

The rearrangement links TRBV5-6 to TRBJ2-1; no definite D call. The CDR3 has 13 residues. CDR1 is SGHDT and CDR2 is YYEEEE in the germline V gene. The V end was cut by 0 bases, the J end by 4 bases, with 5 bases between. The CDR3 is CASSLDEYNEQFF. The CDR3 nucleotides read TGTGCCAGCAGCTTGGACGAGTACAATGAGCAGTTCTTC.

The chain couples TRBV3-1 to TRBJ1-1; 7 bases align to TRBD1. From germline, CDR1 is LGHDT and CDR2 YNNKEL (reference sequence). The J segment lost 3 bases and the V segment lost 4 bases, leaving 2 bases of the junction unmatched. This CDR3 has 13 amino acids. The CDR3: CASSRQGDTEAFF. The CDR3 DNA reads TGTGCCAGCAGCCGACAGGGAGACACTGAAGCTTTCTTT.

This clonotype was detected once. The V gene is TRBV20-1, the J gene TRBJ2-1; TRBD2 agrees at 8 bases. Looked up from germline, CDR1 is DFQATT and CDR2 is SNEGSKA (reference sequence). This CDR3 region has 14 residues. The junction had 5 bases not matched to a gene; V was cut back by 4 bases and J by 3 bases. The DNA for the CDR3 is TGCAGTGCTACGCGTCTAGCGGGCTACAATGAGCAGTTCTTC. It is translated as CSATRLAGYNEQFF.

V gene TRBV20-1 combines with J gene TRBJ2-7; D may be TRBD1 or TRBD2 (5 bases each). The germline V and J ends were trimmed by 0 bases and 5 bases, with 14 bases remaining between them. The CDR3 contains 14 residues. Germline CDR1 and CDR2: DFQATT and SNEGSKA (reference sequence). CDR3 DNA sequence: TGCAGTGCTAGAGATCCCCGACCGGGGCACGAGCAGTACTTC. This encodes CSARDPRPGHEQYF.

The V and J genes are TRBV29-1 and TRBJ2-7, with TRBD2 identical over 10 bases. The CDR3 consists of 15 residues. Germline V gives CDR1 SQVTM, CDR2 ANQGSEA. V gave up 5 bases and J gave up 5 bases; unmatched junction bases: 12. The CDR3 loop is CSVTGLAGVANEQYF. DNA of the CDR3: TGCAGCGTTACCGGGCTAGCGGGAGTAGCCAACGAGCAGTACTTC.

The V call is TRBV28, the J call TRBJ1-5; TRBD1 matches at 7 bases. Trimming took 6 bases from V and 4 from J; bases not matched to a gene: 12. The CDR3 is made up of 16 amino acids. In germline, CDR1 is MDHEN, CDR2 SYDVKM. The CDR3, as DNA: TGTGCCAGCAGCGTTCTTACAGGGGCGAGGAATCAGCCCCAGCATTTT. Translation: CASSVLTGARNQPQHF.

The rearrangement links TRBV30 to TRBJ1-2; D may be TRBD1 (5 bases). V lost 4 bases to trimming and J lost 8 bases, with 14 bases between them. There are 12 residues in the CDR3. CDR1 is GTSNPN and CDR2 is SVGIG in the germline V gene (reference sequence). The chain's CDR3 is CAWTPGGGGYTF. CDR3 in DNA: TGTGCCTGGACCCCCGGGGGTGGAGGCTACACCTTC.

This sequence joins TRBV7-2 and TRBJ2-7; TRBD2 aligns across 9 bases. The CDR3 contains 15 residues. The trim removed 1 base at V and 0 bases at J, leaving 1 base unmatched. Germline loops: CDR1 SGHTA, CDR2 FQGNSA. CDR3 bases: TGTGCCAGCAGCTTAGGTAGCGGGAGCTCCTACGAGCAGTACTTC. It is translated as CASSLGSGSSYEQYF.

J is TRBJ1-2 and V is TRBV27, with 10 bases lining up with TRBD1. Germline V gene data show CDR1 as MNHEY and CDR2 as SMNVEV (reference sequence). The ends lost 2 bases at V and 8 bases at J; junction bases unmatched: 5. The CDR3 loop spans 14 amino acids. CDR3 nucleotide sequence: TGTGCCAGCAGTTTAGCTGGGGACAGGGGCGGCTACACCTTC. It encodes CASSLAGDRGGYTF.